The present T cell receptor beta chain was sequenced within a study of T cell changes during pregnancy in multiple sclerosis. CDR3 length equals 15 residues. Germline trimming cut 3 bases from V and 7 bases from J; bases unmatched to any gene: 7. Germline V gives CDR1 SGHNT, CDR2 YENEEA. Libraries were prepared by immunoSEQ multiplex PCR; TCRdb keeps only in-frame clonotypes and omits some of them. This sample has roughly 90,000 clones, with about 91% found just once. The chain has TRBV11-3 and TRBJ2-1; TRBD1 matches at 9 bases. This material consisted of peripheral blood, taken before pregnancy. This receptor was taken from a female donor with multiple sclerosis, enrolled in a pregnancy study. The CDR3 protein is CASSFGTGSLNEQFF. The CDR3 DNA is TGTGCCAGCAGCTTCGGGACAGGGTCCCTGAATGAGCAGTTCTTC.